Below, 15 T cell receptor beta chains from the same sample are listed, as sequenced in a study of long-term antiretroviral therapy in people with HIV. Researchers report immunoSEQ v3.0 was run at survey level. Using immunoSEQ multiplex PCR, the repertoire was profiled, and TCRdb retains in-frame clones only, with some absent. Of about 25,000 clones in the sample, 65% to 85% are singletons; the top ten hold over 8.5%. The sample here was unsorted PBMCs, taken 2.1 years after starting antiretroviral therapy. These receptors were collected from a man under 40 with HIV.

The J gene is TRBJ2-7, the V gene TRBV15, with 14 bases aligning to TRBD2. Germline V gene lookup returns CDR1 LNHNV and CDR2 YYDKDF (reference sequence). J was trimmed by 4 bases and V by 4 bases; bases with no gene match: 3. The CDR3 has 15 amino acids. The CDR3 coding sequence is TGTGCCACCAGCATGGGACTAGCGGGAGCTTACGAGCAGTACTTC. Its translation is CATSMGLAGAYEQYF.

V usage is TRBV7-3 and J usage is TRBJ2-6, with TRBD1 identical over 9 bases. Germline V gives CDR1 SGHTA, CDR2 FQGTGA. Trimming cost V 5 bases and J 0 bases; bases outside gene matches: 14. CDR3 length: 20 amino acids. Written as DNA, the CDR3 is TGTGCCAGCAGCGTCAGGGACAGGGCAACCCTCGGCTCTGGGGCCAACGTCCTGACTTTC. Its protein is CASSVRDRATLGSGANVLTF.

This chain joins TRBV29-1 and TRBJ2-1; TRBD1 aligns across 8 bases. The V gene's germline CDR1 is SQVTM and CDR2 ANQGSEA. The J segment lost 8 bases and the V segment lost 6 bases, leaving 6 bases of the junction unmatched. The CDR3 totals 12 residues. Here the CDR3 reads CSVIQGVHEQFF. The CDR3 nucleotides are TGCAGCGTGATACAGGGGGTCCATGAGCAGTTCTTC.

The chain is built from TRBV7-8 and TRBJ2-7; no clear D. The germline V gene encodes CDR1 SGHVS and CDR2 FQNEAQ. The CDR3 is 14 amino acids. V was trimmed by 1 base and J by 4 bases, leaving 11 bases between them. In DNA form, the CDR3 reads TGTGCCAGCAGCTTAGTGTCTCCCAATTACGAGCAGTACTTC. The encoded protein is CASSLVSPNYEQYF.

The chain couples TRBV9 to TRBJ1-4, with TRBD1 matching over 8 bases. The trim removed 2 bases at V and 7 bases at J, leaving 7 bases unmatched. Germline loops: CDR1 SGDLS, CDR2 YYNGEE. CDR3 length equals 15 residues. CDR3 in amino acids: CASSVSGQVGEKLFF. The CDR3 nucleotides are TGTGCCAGCAGCGTCTCGGGACAGGTTGGTGAAAAACTGTTTTTT.

This clone appeared a few times. This chain uses TRBV7-9 with TRBJ1-2; 10 bases match TRBD1. Trimming cost V 0 bases and J 4 bases; bases outside gene matches: 11. Per the germline V gene, CDR1 is SEHNR and CDR2 is FQNEAQ (reference sequence). The CDR3 consists of 18 residues. The CDR3 is CASSLALDRGRGGYGYTF. Here the CDR3 DNA reads TGTGCCAGCAGCTTAGCGCTTGACAGGGGGCGCGGAGGCTATGGCTACACCTTC.

This sequence joins TRBV5-5 and TRBJ2-7; no definite D call. From germline, CDR1 is SGHKS and CDR2 YYEKEE (reference sequence). This CDR3 contains 12 residues. Between the trimmed V and J ends, which lost 3 bases and 3 bases, there was a span of 7 bases. The CDR3 DNA sequence: TGTGCCAGCAGCTCCGAACTCTACGAGCAGTACTTC. Residues: CASSSELYEQYF.

The rearrangement links TRBV19 to TRBJ2-7, with 13 bases identical to TRBD2. Germline CDR1 reads LNHDA; CDR2 reads SQIVND (reference sequence). V was pared by 4 bases and J by 0 bases, with 3 bases of the junction left unmatched. The CDR3 is made up of 16 amino acids. Here the CDR3 DNA reads TGTGCCAGTAGTACCGGACTAGCGGGGGTCTCCTACGAGCAGTACTTC. This sequence encodes CASSTGLAGVSYEQYF.

The CDR3 is CASSALGTGYTEAFF. The CDR3 coding sequence is TGTGCCAGCTCAGCGCTTGGGACAGGCTACACTGAAGCTTTCTTT. The gene calls are TRBV18 and TRBJ1-1; 8 bases fit TRBD1. Trimming removed 5 bases from V and 3 bases from J; junction bases left unmatched: 8. The CDR3 is 15 amino acids. The germline V gene has CDR1 KGHSH and CDR2 LQKENI.

V usage is TRBV11-3 and J usage is TRBJ2-7; possibly TRBD2 for D (5 bases). V shed 1 base and J shed 0 bases, with 16 bases lying between them. The germline V gene encodes CDR1 SGHNT and CDR2 YENEEA. This CDR3 comprises 17 residues. The CDR3 DNA follows: TGTGCCAGCAGCTTAGGTCCTATAGCGTCCTTCTCCTACGAGCAGTACTTC. This translates into CASSLGPIASFSYEQYF.

This chain uses TRBV4-1 with TRBJ1-5; TRBD1 is a possible D gene (5 bases). In germline, CDR1 is MGHRA, CDR2 YSYEKL. CDR3 size: 15 residues. Deletions cut 0 bases from V and 5 bases from J, with 11 bases between. CDR3 coding DNA: TGCGCCAGCAGCCAAGAGGGGGGTCTTTATCAGCCCCAGCATTTT. Translation gives CASSQEGGLYQPQHF.

For this clone: The junction does not match germline at one end; this may be a read error. V is TRBV5-1 and J is TRBJ2-1, with TRBD2 matching over 13 bases. This CDR3 has 18 amino acids. Germline V gene lookup returns CDR1 SGHRS and CDR2 YFSETQ. The CDR3 coding sequence is TGCGCCAGCGGCTTAGGGACTAGCGGGGCGGCCGGGATCAATGAGCAGTTCTTC. Translation: CASGLGTSGAAGINEQFF. The variable domain in full, completed from reference TRBV5-1 and TRBJ2-1, reads KAGVTQTPRYLIKTRGQQVTLSCSPISGHRSVSWYQQTPGQGLQFLFEYFSETQRNKGNFPGRFSGRQFSNSRSEMNVSTLELGDSALYLCASGLGTSGAAGINEQFFGPGTRLTVL.

This clone has more than one count but fewer than ten. Germline and junction disagree at one end, which may indicate a read error. This chain connects TRBV30 to TRBJ1-2; possible D gene TRBD1, 5 bases. The CDR3 extends over 10 amino acids. Germline assignment: CDR1 GTSNPN and CDR2 SVGIG (reference sequence). CDR3 residues: CAWGDRKLAF. CDR3 DNA: TGTGCCTGGGGGGACCGCAAGCTTGCCTTC.

The chain recombines TRBV9 with TRBJ2-1, with 7 bases that match TRBD2. Looked up from germline, CDR1 is SGDLS and CDR2 is YYNGEE. V dropped 2 bases and J dropped 8; count of bases not matched to a gene: 4. This CDR3 has 13 amino acids. CDR3 protein: CASSVASGDEQFF. Written as DNA, the CDR3 is TGTGCCAGCAGCGTCGCTAGCGGCGATGAGCAGTTCTTC.

The rearrangement uses TRBV5-1 and TRBJ1-2, with D unclear. This CDR3 region has 15 residues. Germline assignment: CDR1 SGHRS and CDR2 YFSETQ. V gave up 4 bases and J gave up 2 bases, with 15 bases separating them. CDR3 protein: CASSPRGEPNYGYTF. For the CDR3, the DNA is TGCGCCAGCAGCCCCCGGGGAGAGCCCAACTATGGCTACACCTTC.